In its sample, the clone carrying this T cell receptor (beta chain) was seen a few times. Its specificity is not known. The CDR3 has 13 amino acids. V was trimmed by 3 bases and J by 6 bases, leaving 12 bases between them. One entry per CDR3 protein, called by TCRdb with MiXCR from the reads. The table records around 300,000 distinct CDR3 sequences, 20% to 25% of them present only once. The data originate from a study of T cell repertoires in cytomegalovirus infection. On the study more broadly: Recently identified HLA-C-restricted CMV epitopes and well-studied HLA-B-restricted CMV epitopes were used by the study.

Study conclusions and caveats: HLA-C-restricted CMV clonotypes gave the most frequent clonotype in two of eight donors. Individuals carrying CMV plus the relevant HLA were identified by cumulative frequency of public TCR beta families.

This sample comprised cultured PBMCs, obtained from culture after CMV antigen stimulation. This sequence was found in a human donor in good health (CMV status not recorded). Some clones in this sample may be carry-over from other donors' samples. The genes are TRBV12-3 or TRBV12-4 and TRBJ2-7; a weak D match, TRBD2 (6 bases). This CDR3 reads CASSLVFGGEQYF. The CDR3 coding sequence is TGTGCCAGCAGTTTGGTATTCGGGGGCGAGCAGTACTTC.